The 8 T cell receptor beta chains listed next were all sequenced from one sample in a study of response to subunit inactivated influenza vaccine. TCRdb recomputed calls from the RT-PCR reads with MiXCR, one row per CDR3 protein. The sample has about 620,000 distinct CDR3 sequences; around 11% are singletons. In addition, the sample was reused for a study of T cells expressing NK-cell markers. That source reports: What made the TCR beta cDNA was 5'RACE template switching with UMIs.

The specimen was PBMCs from blood, collected on the day of vaccination. The source of these receptors is a man aged 50-60 years who received an inactivated influenza vaccine.

This clonotype was seen many times. The V gene is TRBV6-2 or TRBV6-3, the J gene TRBJ1-5; D gene ambiguous. CDR1 MNHEY and CDR2 SVGEGT come from the germline V gene. The ends were cut back, 2 bases at V and 0 bases at J, with 8 bases in the middle. This CDR3 has 15 amino acids. CDR3 DNA: TGTGCCAGCAGTTACGGGCGGTATAGCAATCAGCCCCAGCATTTT. This gives the protein CASSYGRYSNQPQHF.

This clonotype came up a few times. The chain combines TRBV9 with TRBJ2-7, with 12 bases that match TRBD2. The CDR3 is made up of 15 amino acids. Germline values: CDR1 SGDLS, CDR2 YYNGEE. After removal of 0 bases from V and 4 bases from J, the junction contained 2 bases not matched to a gene. CDR3 sequence: CASSVGTSGTYEQYF. The CDR3 DNA sequence: TGTGCCAGCAGCGTAGGGACTAGCGGGACTTACGAGCAGTACTTC.

This chain links TRBV7-9 with TRBJ2-3; perhaps TRBD1 as D (6 bases). The CDR3 is 15 residues long. Germline V gene data show CDR1 as SEHNR and CDR2 as FQNEAQ (reference sequence). The V end was cut by 1 base, the J end by 14 bases, with 22 bases between. The DNA of the CDR3 is TGTGCCAGCAGCTTAGATCTGGGGACATCCTTCGTGTCGTATTTT. It codes for CASSLDLGTSFVSYF.

A few counts support this clonotype. This chain links TRBV12-3 or TRBV12-4 with TRBJ2-5; either TRBD1 or TRBD2 may fit D (5 bases each). The CDR3 loop spans 16 amino acids. Trimming pared 4 bases from V and 0 bases from J, leaving 15 bases between. Here the CDR3 reads CASSSPGRKYQETQYF. The CDR3 DNA reads TGTGCCAGCAGTTCCCCGGGACGGAAGTACCAAGAGACCCAGTACTTC.

This clonotype was seen many times. The chain joins TRBV10-3 to TRBJ2-1, with D perhaps matching TRBD1 or TRBD2 (5 bases each). The CDR3 covers 14 residues. V gave up 6 bases and J gave up 6 bases, with 15 bases separating them. Germline V gene data show CDR1 as ENHRY and CDR2 as SYGVKD. The CDR3 is CAIRTGTQANEQFF. The CDR3 region has the DNA TGTGCCATCAGGACCGGGACCCAGGCCAATGAGCAGTTCTTC.

The rearrangement joins TRBV14 to TRBJ2-2; a weak D match, TRBD1 (6 bases). Germline V gene lookup returns CDR1 SGHDN and CDR2 FVKESK. The ends were cut back, 4 bases at V and 2 bases at J, with 14 bases in the middle. This CDR3 contains 16 residues. Here the CDR3 reads CASSRTTGSNTGELFF. The CDR3 DNA follows: TGTGCCAGCAGCCGGACGACAGGTTCTAACACCGGGGAGCTGTTTTTT. Full variable domain (missing parts from reference TRBV14 and TRBJ2-2): EAGVTQFPSHSVIEKGQTVTLRCDPISGHDNLYWYRRVMGKEIKFLLHFVKESKQDESGMPNNRFLAERTGGTYSTLKVQPAELEDSGVYFCASSRTTGSNTGELFFGEGSRLTVL.

V gene TRBV7-9 combines with J gene TRBJ2-2, with 7 bases lining up with TRBD2. Germline-derived CDR1 and CDR2 are SEHNR and FQNEAQ (reference sequence). V lost 7 bases and J lost 3; bases outside the gene matches: 11. The CDR3 loop spans 16 amino acids. The CDR3 nucleotides are TGTGCCAGCATCCCGACCGACCGGGGGGACACCGGGGAGCTGTTTTTT. This codes for CASIPTDRGDTGELFF.

The chain has TRBV20-1 and TRBJ2-1, with D possibly matching TRBD2 (6 bases). The CDR3 runs 12 residues. Germline V lookup: CDR1 DFQATT, CDR2 SNEGSKA (reference sequence). Trimming left V 6 bases short and J 7 bases short, with 13 bases between. DNA for the CDR3: TGCAGTGCGGAGGGATATGGAAATGAGCAGTTCTTC. Translating it yields CSAEGYGNEQFF.